A single sample gave rise to the 19 T cell receptor beta chains below, sequenced in a study of PD-1 blockade in classical Hodgkin lymphoma. Repertoires were generated with immunoSEQ multiplex PCR, while TCRdb's copy carries only in-frame clones and drops some. This table holds around 50,000 clones, just over 90% found once. Documented time point: newly diagnosed, previously untreated cHL patient sample. Sequencing was performed on peripheral blood mononuclear cells (PBMCs). Receptors originate from a human donor with classical Hodgkin lymphoma.

The chain carries TRBV28 and TRBJ1-5, with unresolved D. Germline CDR1 reads MDHEN; CDR2 reads SYDVKM. CDR3 length equals 16 residues. The ends were cut back, 2 bases at V and 0 bases at J, with 11 bases in the middle. The CDR3 coding sequence is TGTGCCAGCAGTTTACAAACGGGTTATAGCAATCAGCCCCAGCATTTT. Its translation: CASSLQTGYSNQPQHF.

This chain joins TRBV9 and TRBJ2-2, with unresolved D. V lost 0 bases to trimming and J lost 6 bases, with 0 bases between them. CDR3 length equals 11 residues. Germline CDR1 is SGDLS and CDR2 is YYNGEE. The CDR3 DNA reads TGTGCCAGCAGCGTAGCCGGGGAGCTGTTTTTT. This codes for CASSVAGELFF. Looking up the rest from reference TRBV9 and TRBJ2-2 gives the full variable domain: DSGVTQTPKHLITATGQRVTLRCSPRSGDLSVYWYQQSLDQGLQFLIQYYNGEERAKGNILERFSAQQFPDLHSELNLSSLELGDSALYFCASSVAGELFFGEGSRLTVL.

The chain couples TRBV7-3 to TRBJ2-1; 7 positions match TRBD2. V shed 5 bases and J 6 bases; nucleotides not matched to a gene: 10. Germline-derived CDR1 and CDR2 are SGHTA and FQGTGA. The CDR3 has 15 amino acids. Here the CDR3 DNA reads TGTGCCAGCAGCCCAGAATCGGGAGGCGGCAATGAGCAGTTCTTC. It translates to CASSPESGGGNEQFF.

V is TRBV29-1 and J is TRBJ2-1, with 10 bases matching TRBD2. V was clipped by 5 bases and J by 6 bases; unmatched bases: 7. Germline V gene lookup returns CDR1 SQVTM and CDR2 ANQGSEA. CDR3 length: 14 amino acids. The CDR3 bases are TGCAGCGTTAAACCCCCTAGCGGGGGCAATGAGCAGTTCTTC. Protein: CSVKPPSGGNEQFF.

This chain links TRBV5-1 with TRBJ1-3; a weak D match, TRBD1 (6 bases). Trimming took off 1 base at V and 0 bases at J, with 8 bases between the two ends. Germline values: CDR1 SGHRS, CDR2 YFSETQ. CDR3 length: 15 amino acids. The CDR3 coding sequence is TGCGCCAGCAGCTTGACAGGGAACTCTGGAAACACCATATATTTT. This gives the protein CASSLTGNSGNTIYF.

The rearrangement uses TRBV28 and TRBJ2-7; tentatively, D is TRBD1 or TRBD2 (5 bases each). V was shortened by 9 bases and J by 7 bases, with 25 bases between the two germline ends. CDR1 and CDR2 from the germline V gene are MDHEN and SYDVKM. The CDR3 extends over 15 amino acids. CDR3 bases: TGTGCCAGTCAAACCCCCCGGGACGGGTCGAGGGAGCAGTACTTC. This encodes CASQTPRDGSREQYF.

This sequence joins TRBV5-1 and TRBJ2-6, with 10 positions matching TRBD1. The junction had 4 bases not matched to a gene; V was cut back by 1 base and J by 0 bases. The CDR3 is 18 amino acids. In germline, CDR1 is SGHRS, CDR2 YFSETQ. This CDR3 reads CASSLLTGGTSGANVLTF. CDR3 nucleotides: TGCGCCAGCAGCTTGTTGACAGGGGGCACCTCTGGGGCCAACGTCCTGACTTTC.

This clone appeared once. The chain has TRBV14 and TRBJ1-2; D ambiguous. From germline, CDR1 is SGHDN and CDR2 FVKESK. This CDR3 region has 15 residues. V was clipped by 1 base and J by 1 base, with 10 bases between them. CDR3 in amino acids: CASSQVFGFNYGYTF. The CDR3 DNA follows: TGTGCCAGCAGCCAAGTCTTCGGATTTAACTATGGCTACACCTTC.

The V and J genes are TRBV14 and TRBJ2-1; D is possibly TRBD2 (5 bases). Germline CDR1 reads SGHDN; CDR2 reads FVKESK. The V end was cut by 1 base, the J end by 7 bases, with 14 bases between. The CDR3 runs 15 residues. CDR3 sequence: CASSQGSGNRNEQFF. CDR3 bases: TGTGCCAGCAGCCAAGGTTCGGGAAACAGAAATGAGCAGTTCTTC.

The chain is built from TRBV6-6 and TRBJ2-1; TRBD2 is a possible D gene (6 bases). Trimming pared 6 bases from V and 0 bases from J, leaving 15 bases between. Per the germline V gene, CDR1 is MNHNY and CDR2 is SVGAGI (reference sequence). This CDR3 has 16 amino acids. CDR3 protein: CASSPREGSSYNEQFF. CDR3 sequence (DNA): TGTGCCAGCAGCCCGCGGGAAGGTAGCTCCTACAATGAGCAGTTCTTC.

The rearrangement links TRBV21-1 to TRBJ1-5; TRBD1, as called in the table, went unchecked against the DNA. TRBV21-1 represents a pseudogene. The length of the CDR3 is 16 residues. The CDR3 DNA sequence: TGTGCCAGCAGCCCTTGGGCAGGGGGTTGCAATCAGCCCCAGCATTTT. Translation gives CASSPWAGGCNQPQHF.

This clone is a singleton in its sample. J is TRBJ2-2 and V is TRBV4-1, with D possibly matching TRBD2 (6 bases). This CDR3 comprises 17 residues. V was pared by 4 bases and J by 4 bases, with 19 bases between. The germline CDR1 and CDR2 sequences are MGHRA and YSYEKL. CDR3: CASSPMRGAGPTGELFF. The CDR3 DNA sequence: TGCGCCAGCAGCCCGATGAGAGGCGCGGGGCCCACCGGGGAGCTGTTTTTT.

The genes are TRBV28 and TRBJ2-3; 7 nucleotides agree with TRBD2. CDR1 and CDR2 (germline): MDHEN, SYDVKM. There are 18 residues in the CDR3. The V segment lost 6 bases and the J segment 4 bases; nucleotides outside the gene matches: 19. The DNA of the CDR3 is TGTGCCAGCAGCTCCCCTCGGGACGGACGGGCGGGGGCAGATACGCAGTATTTT. This sequence encodes CASSSPRDGRAGADTQYF.

A remark on this clone: The germline gene is not matched at one end of the junction; a read error may be the cause. The chain uses TRBV19 and TRBJ1-5; D might be TRBD1 (5 bases). Germline assignment: CDR1 LNHDA and CDR2 SQIVND (reference sequence). The CDR3 runs 14 residues. In DNA form, the CDR3 reads TGTACCAGTAGTATGCCAGGGAGCGAGCAGCCCCAGCATTTT. Encoded protein: CTSSMPGSEQPQHF.

A few counts support this clone. The genes are TRBV6-5 and TRBJ2-1; TRBD1 aligns across 8 bases. V shed 7 bases and J 8 bases; nucleotides not matched to a gene: 10. CDR1 and CDR2 (germline): MNHEY, SVGAGI. This CDR3 is built from 14 residues. The CDR3 loop reads CASNVDRGQDEQFF. CDR3 coding DNA: TGTGCCAGCAATGTCGACAGGGGTCAGGATGAGCAGTTCTTC.

J is TRBJ2-5 and V is TRBV7-3, with 7 nucleotides matching TRBD1. Looked up from germline, CDR1 is SGHTA and CDR2 is FQGTGA. Trimming cost V 5 bases and J 5 bases; bases outside gene matches: 11. This CDR3 has 15 residues. DNA for the CDR3: TGTGCCAGCAGCCAGGAAATAACAGGGGTGGAGACCCAGTACTTC. Protein product: CASSQEITGVETQYF.

The chain uses TRBV27 and TRBJ2-5, with D perhaps being TRBD1 or TRBD2 (5 bases each). The CDR3 length is 14 residues. Germline lookup yields CDR1 MNHEY and CDR2 SMNVEV (reference sequence). Trimming shortened V by 5 bases and J by 5 bases, and 15 bases separated the two germline ends. The chain's CDR3 is CASSRLGGMETQYF. The CDR3 nucleotides read TGTGCCAGCAGTCGTCTTGGGGGTATGGAGACCCAGTACTTC.

The chain employs TRBV27 and TRBJ2-7; maybe TRBD1 (6 bases). The CDR3 runs to 14 residues. The V end was cut by 6 bases, the J end by 6 bases, with 18 bases between. Germline CDR1 and CDR2: MNHEY and SMNVEV (reference sequence). Here the CDR3 reads CASSIGPGASEQYF. CDR3 DNA: TGTGCCAGCAGCATAGGCCCAGGGGCGAGCGAGCAGTACTTC.

The genes are TRBV13 and TRBJ2-5; possibly TRBD1 for D (6 bases). Germline V CDR1 and CDR2: PRHDT, FYEKMQ (reference sequence). Between the trimmed V and J ends, which lost 3 bases and 5 bases, there was a span of 13 bases. The CDR3 consists of 14 residues. The CDR3 nucleotides are TGTGCCAGCAGCTTGGCAGTCCAGGGGGAGACCCAGTACTTC. Its translation: CASSLAVQGETQYF.